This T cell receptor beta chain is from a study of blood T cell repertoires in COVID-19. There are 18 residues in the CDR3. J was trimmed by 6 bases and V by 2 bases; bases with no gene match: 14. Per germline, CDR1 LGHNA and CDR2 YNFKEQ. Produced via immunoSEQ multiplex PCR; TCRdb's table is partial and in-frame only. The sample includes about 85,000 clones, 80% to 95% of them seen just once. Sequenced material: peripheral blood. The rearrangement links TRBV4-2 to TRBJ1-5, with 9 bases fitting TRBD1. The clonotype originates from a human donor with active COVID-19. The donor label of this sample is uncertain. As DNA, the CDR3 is TGTGCCAGCAGCCAACATTCTGGGGGACAGGGAGGGACTCAGCCCCAGCATTTT. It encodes CASSQHSGGQGGTQPQHF.